This TCR beta chain stems from a study of cytomegalovirus exposure and HLA in healthy donors. The CDR3 is 14 amino acids. V lost 4 bases and J lost 6; bases outside the gene matches: 4. Germline values: CDR1 MDHEN, CDR2 SYDVKM. PCR primers comprised 60 Vbeta and 13 Jbeta primers. Sequencing was performed with immunoSEQ multiplex PCR; in TCRdb, only in-frame clones are kept and a portion is missing. The sample lists roughly 100,000 clones; over 12% were seen once. A note on this clone: Its antigen is not known.

Study-wide findings and caveats: Certain sequence variants were highly shared and formed a cluster, and this cluster was likely a sequencing artifact.

The chain links TRBV28 to TRBJ1-5; 9 bases are a match to TRBD1. The sample was PBMCs. The receptor's source is a female donor in good health and CMV-seronegative. The CDR3 reads CASSYRGRIQPQHF. The CDR3, as DNA: TGTGCCAGCAGTTACAGGGGGCGCATTCAGCCCCAGCATTTT.